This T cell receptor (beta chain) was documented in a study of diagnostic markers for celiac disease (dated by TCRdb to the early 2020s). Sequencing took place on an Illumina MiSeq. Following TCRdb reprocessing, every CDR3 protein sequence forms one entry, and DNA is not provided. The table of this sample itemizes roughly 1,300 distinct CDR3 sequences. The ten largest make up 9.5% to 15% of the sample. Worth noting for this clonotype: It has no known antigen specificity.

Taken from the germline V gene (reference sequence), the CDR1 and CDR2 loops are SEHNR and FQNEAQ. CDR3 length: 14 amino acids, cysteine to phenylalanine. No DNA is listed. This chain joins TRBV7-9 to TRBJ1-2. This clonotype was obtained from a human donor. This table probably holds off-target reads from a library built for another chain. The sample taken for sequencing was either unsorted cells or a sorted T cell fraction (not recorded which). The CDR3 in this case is CASSLEASFYGYTF.